The 19 T cell receptor beta chains reported below all come from one sample, sequenced in a study of T cells in Graves' hyperthyroidism and ophthalmopathy. RNA transcripts provided the source from which TCR beta CDR3 regions were amplified. HTBI primers were used for first-round RT-PCR of the TCR CDR3. TCRdb used MiXCR to reprocess the multiplex PCR reads, holding one entry per CDR3 protein. The sample includes about 570,000 distinct CDR3 sequences, roughly 50% of them seen just once. Material for sequencing was peripheral blood or thyroid tissue (not recorded which). The receptors come from an adult woman with Graves' disease, either hyperthyroidism or ophthalmopathy (not recorded which).

The chain combines TRBV10-3 with TRBJ1-2; D may be TRBD1 (6 bases). Germline CDR1 reads ENHRY; CDR2 reads SYGVKD. This CDR3 has 14 residues. Between the trimmed V and J ends, which lost 4 bases and 5 bases, there was a span of 14 bases. DNA for the CDR3: TGTGCCATCAGTGCCGGGGACATTCTTTATGGCTACACCTTC. The encoded protein is CAISAGDILYGYTF.

CDR3 amino acids: CASSFGLAGGNTEQYF. The CDR3 DNA is TGTGCCAGCAGTTTTGGGCTAGCGGGAGGCAATACCGAGCAGTACTTC. This chain uses TRBV28 with TRBJ2-7; 11 bases align to TRBD2. V lost 3 bases to trimming and J lost 6 bases; unmatched junction nucleotides: 10. Per the germline V gene, CDR1 is MDHEN and CDR2 is SYDVKM. The CDR3 has 16 residues.

This clonotype was seen ten or more times. The rearrangement uses TRBV7-9 and TRBJ1-4, with D perhaps TRBD1 (5 bases). From germline, CDR1 is SEHNR and CDR2 FQNEAQ (reference sequence). Trimming shortened V by 3 bases and J by 7 bases, and 12 bases separated the two germline ends. This CDR3 region has 14 residues. CDR3 coding DNA: TGTGCCAGCAGCTTTGGGACCTCCGGTGAAAAACTGTTTTTT. Amino acid sequence: CASSFGTSGEKLFF.

A note on this clonotype: The junction shows a germline mismatch at one end, possibly a read error. V and J are TRBV5-1 and TRBJ1-1; 7 bases are a match to TRBD1. This CDR3 is 15 amino acids long. The V gene's germline CDR1 is SGHRS and CDR2 YFSETQ. As DNA, the CDR3 is TGTGCCAGCAGCGAGTTCAGGGGGGGGAACACTGAAGCTTTCTTT. Translation gives CASSEFRGGNTEAFF.

In this sample, this clonotype turned up a few times. V is TRBV7-9 and J is TRBJ2-7; a weak D match, TRBD1 (6 bases). CDR1 is SEHNR, CDR2 FQNEAQ, per germline (reference sequence). The CDR3 sequence is 16 residues long. V lost 6 bases and J 0 bases, leaving 18 bases between the germline ends. The CDR3 protein is CASSYRRQVLSYEQYF. CDR3 coding DNA: TGTGCCAGCAGTTATCGACGACAGGTGCTCTCCTACGAGCAGTACTTC.

With regard to this clonotype: Just one base apart from a much larger clone, this may be a read error. The J gene is TRBJ1-6, the V gene TRBV6-5; TRBD1 might be the D (5 bases). The CDR3 covers 13 residues. Germline V CDR1 and CDR2: MNHEY, SVGAGI. V was trimmed by 7 bases and J by 7 bases, leaving 11 bases between them. CDR3 loop: CASNGGRNSPLHF. The CDR3 DNA reads TGTGCCAGCAACGGGGGACGGAATTCACCCCTCCACTTT.

This clonotype appeared a single time. The CDR3 does not close with the conserved phenylalanine or tryptophan, likely indicating a read error. The DNA is omitted, as the CDR3 cannot be located on it reliably, and the CDR3 follows TCRdb's listing. V is TRBV7-2 and J is TRBJ1-6; TRBD1, the table's D call, was not compared with the DNA. Germline assignment: CDR1 SGHTA and CDR2 FQGNSA. The CDR3 spans 10 residues, counting both ends. The CDR3 spells CASSLTPGDL.

The chain recombines TRBV7-2 with TRBJ2-5; a possible D gene is TRBD1 (7 bases). V was pared by 5 bases and J by 4 bases, with 14 bases between. The CDR3 runs to 14 residues. Germline V CDR1 and CDR2: SGHTA, FQGNSA. CDR3 DNA: TGTGCCAGCAGCGTAACAGGGGAGGCAGAGACCCAGTACTTC. Protein: CASSVTGEAETQYF.

This clonotype has only a few counts. The genes are TRBV25-1 and TRBJ2-7; unclear D gene. Trimming pared 4 bases from V and 1 base from J, leaving 8 bases between. This CDR3 is 13 amino acids long. Germline V gene data show CDR1 as MGHDK and CDR2 as SYGVNS. The CDR3 bases are TGTGCCAGCAGTGGGACCGTTTCCTACGAGCAGTACTTC. Its protein product is CASSGTVSYEQYF.

This clonotype appeared many times. The chain joins TRBV5-4 to TRBJ1-5, with a possible D match to TRBD1 (6 bases). Germline lookup yields CDR1 SGHNT and CDR2 YYREEE (reference sequence). The germline V and J ends were trimmed by 4 bases and 7 bases, with 12 bases remaining between them. This CDR3 spans 13 amino acids. The CDR3 is CASSIDGGQPQHF. The CDR3 bases are TGTGCCAGCAGCATTGATGGGGGCCAGCCCCAGCATTTT. Combining the CDR3 with reference TRBV5-4 and TRBJ1-5 gives the whole variable domain ETGVTQSPTHLIKTRGQQVTLRCSSQSGHNTVSWYQQALGQGPQFIFQYYREEENGRGNFPPRFSGLQFPNYSSELNVNALELDDSALYLCASSIDGGQPQHFGDGTRLSIL.

The chain uses TRBV11-2 and TRBJ2-5; 7 positions match TRBD1. The J call is in doubt because the DNA end fits TRBJ2-7 better. The germline gives CDR1 SGHAT, CDR2 FQNNGV. The CDR3 consists of 15 residues. The DNA for the CDR3 is TGTGCCAGCAGCTTCGGGGACAGCCCCTTTTACGAGCAGTACTTC. This sequence encodes CASSFGDSPFYEQYF.

The chain joins TRBV2 to TRBJ1-5; 12 bases line up with TRBD1. Germline loops: CDR1 SNHLY, CDR2 FYNNEI. The CDR3 loop spans 14 amino acids. The V segment lost 8 bases and the J segment 6 bases; nucleotides outside the gene matches: 5. The CDR3 region has the DNA TGTGCCAGCGGGGACAGGGGGCCAGGTCAGCCCCAGCATTTT. Encoded protein: CASGDRGPGQPQHF.

This clonotype was found a few times. This chain uses TRBV7-9 with TRBJ1-2, with D tentatively TRBD1 (5 bases). The CDR3 length is 14 residues. The V end lost 8 bases, the J end lost 0 bases, and 13 bases lay between the germline ends. The germline V gene encodes CDR1 SEHNR and CDR2 FQNEAQ (reference sequence). In nucleotides, the CDR3 is TGTGCCAGCCAACGGCAGGGCACTAACTATGGCTACACCTTC. It translates to CASQRQGTNYGYTF.

The V call is TRBV20-1, the J call TRBJ1-6; 7 bases are a match to TRBD1. The CDR3 totals 13 residues. V dropped 0 bases and J dropped 9; count of bases not matched to a gene: 2. Germline V gene sequence: CDR1 DFQATT, CDR2 SNEGSKA (reference sequence). The CDR3 spells CSARDQGGSPLHF. The CDR3 DNA reads TGCAGTGCTAGAGATCAGGGGGGTTCACCCCTCCACTTT.

This clonotype was counted many times. V usage is TRBV9 and J usage is TRBJ2-2; 9 bases match TRBD2. The CDR3 contains 15 residues. Germline CDR1 and CDR2: SGDLS and YYNGEE. The trim removed 2 bases at V and 1 base at J, leaving 0 bases unmatched. CDR3 DNA: TGTGCCAGCAGCGTTAGCGGGGGGAACACCGGGGAGCTGTTTTTT. Its translation is CASSVSGGNTGELFF.

This clonotype was seen many times. The rearrangement joins TRBV10-3 to TRBJ2-5; 8 bases are a match to TRBD1. J lost 5 bases, V lost 6 bases, and 14 bases had no gene match. This CDR3 contains 16 residues. Germline lookup yields CDR1 ENHRY and CDR2 SYGVKD. The CDR3 protein is CAISPLGTGGFETQYF. In nucleotides, the CDR3 is TGTGCCATCAGCCCTTTAGGAACAGGGGGTTTTGAGACCCAGTACTTC.

This clonotype appeared a single time. The rearrangement uses TRBV9 and TRBJ1-1; a weak D match, TRBD1 (5 bases). Trimming took off 4 bases at V and 5 bases at J, with 12 bases between the two ends. Germline CDR1 is SGDLS and CDR2 is YYNGEE. The CDR3 is 13 residues long. CDR3 DNA: TGTGCCAGCAGCCCCCACGGGGGGACTGAAGCTTTCTTT. Encoded protein: CASSPHGGTEAFF.

Many counts were recorded for this clonotype. The V call is TRBV6-2 or TRBV6-3, the J call TRBJ2-5; D unclear. V lost 2 bases and J 5 bases, leaving 9 bases between the germline ends. The CDR3 has 13 residues. Germline loops: CDR1 MNHEY, CDR2 SVGEGT. CDR3 DNA: TGTGCCAGCAGTTACGGGGATGGGGAGACCCAGTACTTC. Encoded protein: CASSYGDGETQYF.

This clonotype was seen at least ten times. The gene calls are TRBV10-2 and TRBJ1-1; D ambiguous. Trimming cost V 7 bases and J 5 bases, with 20 bases left between them. This CDR3 spans 15 amino acids. Per germline, CDR1 WSHSY and CDR2 SAAADI. CDR3 sequence (DNA): TGCGCCAGCACCCTAACCCGAGGCGGTCGGACTGAAGCTTTCTTT. Its translation: CASTLTRGGRTEAFF.